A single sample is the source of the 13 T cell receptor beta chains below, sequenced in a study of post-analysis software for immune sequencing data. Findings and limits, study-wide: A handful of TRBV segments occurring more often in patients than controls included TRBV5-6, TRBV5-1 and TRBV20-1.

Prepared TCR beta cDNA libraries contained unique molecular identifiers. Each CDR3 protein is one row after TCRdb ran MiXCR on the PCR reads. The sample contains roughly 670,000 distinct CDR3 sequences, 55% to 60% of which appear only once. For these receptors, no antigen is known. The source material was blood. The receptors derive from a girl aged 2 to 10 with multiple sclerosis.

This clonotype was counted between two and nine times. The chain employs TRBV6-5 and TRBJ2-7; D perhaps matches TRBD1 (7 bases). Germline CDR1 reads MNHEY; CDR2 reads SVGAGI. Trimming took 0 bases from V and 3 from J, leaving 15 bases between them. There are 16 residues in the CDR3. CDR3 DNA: TGTGCCAGCAGTTACTCTCAGGGGGAGGTGGACTACGAGCAGTACTTC. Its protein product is CASSYSQGEVDYEQYF.

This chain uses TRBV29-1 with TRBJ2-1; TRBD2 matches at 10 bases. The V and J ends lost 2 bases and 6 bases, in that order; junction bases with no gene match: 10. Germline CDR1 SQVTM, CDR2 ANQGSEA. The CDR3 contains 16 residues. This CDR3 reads CSVESRLAGESNEQFF. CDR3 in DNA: TGCAGCGTTGAATCAAGGCTAGCGGGAGAGAGCAATGAGCAGTTCTTC.

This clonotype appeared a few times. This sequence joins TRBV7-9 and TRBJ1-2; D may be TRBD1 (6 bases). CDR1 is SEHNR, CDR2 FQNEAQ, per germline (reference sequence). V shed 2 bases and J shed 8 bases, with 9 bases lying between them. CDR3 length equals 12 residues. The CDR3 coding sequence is TGTGCCAGCAGCTTAAACAGGGACGGCTACACCTTC. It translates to CASSLNRDGYTF. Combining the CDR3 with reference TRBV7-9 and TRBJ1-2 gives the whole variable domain DTGVSQNPRHKITKRGQNVTFRCDPISEHNRLYWYRQTLGQGPEFLTYFQNEAQLEKSRLLSDRFSAERPKGSFSTLEIQRTEQGDSAMYLCASSLNRDGYTFGSGTRLTVV.

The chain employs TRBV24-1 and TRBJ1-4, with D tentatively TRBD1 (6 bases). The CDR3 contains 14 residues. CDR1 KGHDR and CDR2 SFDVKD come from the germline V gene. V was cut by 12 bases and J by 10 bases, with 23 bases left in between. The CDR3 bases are TGTGCCTCGGCCACAGGGAAACGTTGCCTAAAACTGTTTTTT. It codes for CASATGKRCLKLFF.

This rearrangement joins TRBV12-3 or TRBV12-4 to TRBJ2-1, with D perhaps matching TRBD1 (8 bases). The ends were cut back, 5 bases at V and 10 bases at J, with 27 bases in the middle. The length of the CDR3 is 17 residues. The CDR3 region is CASSLRPGGARGREQFF. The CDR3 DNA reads TGTGCCAGCAGTCTCAGACCAGGGGGCGCGCGGGGGAGGGAGCAGTTCTTC.

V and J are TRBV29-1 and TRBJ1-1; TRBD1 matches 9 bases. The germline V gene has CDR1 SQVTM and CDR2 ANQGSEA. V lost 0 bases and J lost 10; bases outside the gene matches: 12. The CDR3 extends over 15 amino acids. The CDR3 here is CSVEDPRDRDDRAFF. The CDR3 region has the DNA TGCAGCGTTGAAGATCCCCGGGACAGGGATGATCGAGCTTTCTTT.

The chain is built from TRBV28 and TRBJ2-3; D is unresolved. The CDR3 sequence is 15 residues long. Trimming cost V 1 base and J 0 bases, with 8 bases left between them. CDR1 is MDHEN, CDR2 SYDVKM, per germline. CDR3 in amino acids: CASSLFSRSTDTQYF. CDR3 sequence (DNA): TGTGCCAGCAGTTTATTTAGTAGGAGCACAGATACGCAGTATTTT.

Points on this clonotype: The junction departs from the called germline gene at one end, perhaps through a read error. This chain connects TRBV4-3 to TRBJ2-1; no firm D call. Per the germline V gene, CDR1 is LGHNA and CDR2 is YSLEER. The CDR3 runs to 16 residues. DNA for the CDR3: TGCGCCAGCAGCCAAGATAGGGCCAGATCCTACATTGAGCAGTTCTTC. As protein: CASSQDRARSYIEQFF.

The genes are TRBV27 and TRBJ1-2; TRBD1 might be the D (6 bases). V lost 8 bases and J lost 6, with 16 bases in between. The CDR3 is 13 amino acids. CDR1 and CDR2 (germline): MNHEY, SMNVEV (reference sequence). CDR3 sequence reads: CASALWGAHGYTF. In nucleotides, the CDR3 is TGTGCCAGCGCCTTGTGGGGGGCCCATGGCTACACCTTC.

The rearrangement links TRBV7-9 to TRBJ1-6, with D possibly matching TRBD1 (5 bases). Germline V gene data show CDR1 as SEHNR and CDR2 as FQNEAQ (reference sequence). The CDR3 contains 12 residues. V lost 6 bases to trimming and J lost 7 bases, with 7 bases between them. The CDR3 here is CASRGVNSPLHF. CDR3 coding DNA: TGTGCCAGCAGGGGGGTGAATTCACCCCTCCACTTT.

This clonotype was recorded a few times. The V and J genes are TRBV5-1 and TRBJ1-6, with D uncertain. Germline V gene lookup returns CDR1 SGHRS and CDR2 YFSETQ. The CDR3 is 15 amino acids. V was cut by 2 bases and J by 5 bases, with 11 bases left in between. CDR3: CASSLAGKNNSPLHF. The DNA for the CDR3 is TGCGCCAGCAGCTTAGCCGGAAAAAATAATTCACCCCTCCACTTT.

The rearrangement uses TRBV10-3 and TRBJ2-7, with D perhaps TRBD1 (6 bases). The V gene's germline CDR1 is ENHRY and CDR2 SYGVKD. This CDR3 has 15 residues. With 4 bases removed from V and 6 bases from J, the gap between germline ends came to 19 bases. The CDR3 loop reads CAISGGDIVIFEQYF. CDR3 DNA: TGTGCCATCAGTGGAGGGGACATCGTTATATTCGAGCAGTACTTC.

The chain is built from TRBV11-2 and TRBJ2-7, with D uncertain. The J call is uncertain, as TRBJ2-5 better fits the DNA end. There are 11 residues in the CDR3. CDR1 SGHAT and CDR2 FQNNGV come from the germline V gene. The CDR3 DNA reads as TGTGCCAGCGCCCAAATGGAGACCCAGTACTTC. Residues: CASAQMETQYF.